This T cell receptor beta chain was profiled in a study of cytomegalovirus exposure and HLA in healthy donors. General observations from the study: Reports described diagnosis of cytomegalovirus status by the classifier as highly specific and sensitive.

As to this clone: The target antigen is unknown.

The germline V and J ends were trimmed by 4 bases and 3 bases, with 7 bases remaining between them. Germline CDR1 reads LNHDA; CDR2 reads SQIVND (reference sequence). The CDR3 spans 13 residues. The PCR was carried out with 60 Vbeta primers and 13 Jbeta primers. Assay used: immunoSEQ multiplex PCR; TCRdb lists only in-frame clones, some missing. The sample carries 150,000 to 200,000 clones, about four fifths recorded once. V gene TRBV19 combines with J gene TRBJ2-1; a possible D gene is TRBD1 (5 bases). This receptor was obtained from a male donor in good health and CMV-seropositive. Sequences were obtained from PBMCs. CDR3 DNA: TGTGCCAGTAGTAGCAGGGTCTACAATGAGCAGTTCTTC. This encodes CASSSRVYNEQFF.